This T cell receptor (beta chain) appears in the sequencing data of a study of cytomegalovirus exposure and HLA in healthy donors. Study in general: Unique TCR beta sequences numbering some 120 million came from 150 million to 200 million T cells in an earlier analysis. Study-wide results and limits: Versus the approximately 720-donor mean, an Asian-associated ancestry cluster reportedly showed fewer N-insertions in a later analysis. Later analysis identified several of the most significant clusters that appeared linked to common viral pathogens. An analysis that was carried out later associated approximately 15,000 TCR beta sequences with HLA alleles at 0.05 false discovery rate.

Looked up from germline, CDR1 is ENHRY and CDR2 is SYGVKD. Trimming left V 5 bases short and J 3 bases short, with 13 bases between. The CDR3 totals 15 residues. PCR amplification relied on 60 Vbeta primers (plus 13 Jbeta primers). The protocol was immunoSEQ multiplex PCR, while the TCRdb copy is restricted to in-frame clones and leaves out a portion. The sample consists of about 150,000 clones, 74% of them appearing once. Concerning this clone itself: Its matching antigen is unknown.

The source material was PBMCs. The source is a man aged 18 to 29 in good health and CMV-seropositive. V gene TRBV10-3 combines with J gene TRBJ2-2, with D possibly TRBD2 on 7 matching bases. DNA of the CDR3: TGTGCCATCAGTAGGGGGGGCTTGGACACCGGGGAGCTGTTTTTT. This codes for CAISRGGLDTGELFF.